The sequence of this T cell receptor (beta chain) was determined in a study of T cell changes during pregnancy in multiple sclerosis. The protocol was immunoSEQ multiplex PCR, while the TCRdb copy is restricted to in-frame clones and leaves out a portion. There are 70,000 to 85,000 clones in the sample; under 95% occur only once, and roughly 1.4% lies in the top ten. The length of the CDR3 is 20 residues. The sample here was peripheral blood, taken before pregnancy. This chain uses TRBV21-1 with TRBJ1-3; the table's D call, TRBD1, was not checked against the DNA. TRBV21-1 is deemed a pseudogene. The TCR was taken from a female donor with multiple sclerosis, enrolled in a pregnancy study. The CDR3 nucleotides are TGTGCCAGCAGCGAACCGAGTTTGAGGCCAGCGGGGACAGGTGGAAACACCATATATTTT. It encodes CASSEPSLRPAGTGGNTIYF.